The 24 T cell receptor beta chains given below trace back to one sample, sequenced in a study of Ad26.COV2.S vaccination and SARS-CoV-2 variants. Data came from immunoSEQ multiplex PCR; TCRdb stores just in-frame clones and leaves some out. The sample lists about 350,000 clones, 70% to 90% occurring once. As for treatment: some 20 received Ad26.COV2.S at low or high dose, single or two shots; about five received placebo; per-sample allocation not given. Sampling was performed 63 days after the first vaccine or placebo injection. Sequencing was performed on peripheral blood, taken in a trial of Ad26.COV2.S vaccine versus placebo. Receptors were obtained from a person aged 18-65 years who received the Ad26.COV2.S COVID-19 vaccine or a placebo.

The gene calls are TRBV28 and TRBJ2-4; possible D gene TRBD2, 5 bases. This CDR3 comprises 17 residues. Germline V CDR1 and CDR2: MDHEN, SYDVKM. Trimming removed 2 bases from V and 1 base from J, with 15 bases in between. CDR3 loop: CASSLPAARRAKNIQYF. In nucleotides, the CDR3 is TGTGCCAGCAGTTTACCGGCGGCGAGGAGGGCCAAAAACATTCAGTACTTC.

The chain carries TRBV5-4 and TRBJ2-1, with a weak D call TRBD2 (5 bases). The CDR3 totals 12 residues. With 2 bases removed from V and 12 bases from J, the gap between germline ends came to 12 bases. Germline lookup yields CDR1 SGHNT and CDR2 YYREEE (reference sequence). CDR3 in amino acids: CASSFDRGRQFF. CDR3 coding DNA: TGTGCCAGCAGCTTCGACCGAGGGCGGCAGTTCTTC.

The chain joins TRBV10-3 to TRBJ2-1, with D perhaps TRBD1 or TRBD2 (5 bases each). This CDR3 contains 15 residues. V lost 10 bases to trimming and J lost 4 bases, with 20 bases between them. Germline CDR1 reads ENHRY; CDR2 reads SYGVKD. The CDR3 here is CATDAGTAFYNEQFF. CDR3 in DNA: TGTGCCACCGACGCAGGGACGGCCTTTTACAATGAGCAGTTCTTC.

The chain is built from TRBV9 and TRBJ1-1; D possibly corresponds to TRBD1 (6 bases). This CDR3 has 14 residues. V lost 4 bases, J lost 4 bases, and 14 bases lay in between. Per germline, CDR1 SGDLS and CDR2 YYNGEE. CDR3 DNA sequence: TGTGCCAGCAGCACAGGGATTGAGGCCACTGAAGCTTTCTTT. As protein: CASSTGIEATEAFF.

The genes are TRBV9 and TRBJ2-4; D is ambiguous. Between the trimmed V and J ends, which lost 4 bases and 0 bases, there was a span of 14 bases. The CDR3 is 16 amino acids. Germline V gene sequence: CDR1 SGDLS, CDR2 YYNGEE. The DNA of the CDR3 is TGTGCCAGCAGCCCGACGACTCTTCTAGCCAAAAACATTCAGTACTTC. This translates into CASSPTTLLAKNIQYF. Based on the CDR3 plus reference TRBV9 and TRBJ2-4, the full variable domain is DSGVTQTPKHLITATGQRVTLRCSPRSGDLSVYWYQQSLDQGLQFLIQYYNGEERAKGNILERFSAQQFPDLHSELNLSSLELGDSALYFCASSPTTLLAKNIQYFGAGTRLSVL.

The rearrangement links TRBV10-3 to TRBJ2-1; TRBD2 matches 11 bases. The CDR3 sequence is 13 residues long. CDR1 is ENHRY, CDR2 SYGVKD, per germline. The trim removed 8 bases at V and 8 bases at J, leaving 5 bases unmatched. The CDR3 DNA reads as TGTGCCATCTCGGTAGCGGGGGGGGATGAGCAGTTCTTC. Residues: CAISVAGGDEQFF.

The gene calls are TRBV6-5 and TRBJ2-3, with D tentatively TRBD2 (7 bases). The length of the CDR3 is 16 residues. CDR1 is MNHEY, CDR2 SVGAGI, per germline. V lost 4 bases to trimming and J lost 7 bases, with 21 bases between them. Here the CDR3 DNA reads TGTGCCAGCAGTTCCGTTGGGGGGGGCGGTAGGCATACGCAGTATTTT. Translation: CASSSVGGGGRHTQYF.

The chain is built from TRBV19 and TRBJ1-4; TRBD1 is a possible D gene (6 bases). V was cut by 7 bases and J by 4 bases, with 34 bases left in between. This CDR3 region has 21 residues. Per germline, CDR1 LNHDA and CDR2 SQIVND (reference sequence). The DNA for the CDR3 is TGTGCCAGTATTGCCCCTCCCCAAGAATGGCTAGGGGGGGGATTTAATGAAAAACTGTTTTTT. Amino acids: CASIAPPQEWLGGGFNEKLFF.

The V gene is TRBV6-5, the J gene TRBJ1-5, with 8 bases identical to TRBD1. Losses at the gene ends were 6 bases for V and 6 bases for J; bases not matched to a gene: 10. The CDR3 consists of 15 residues. The germline gives CDR1 MNHEY, CDR2 SVGAGI. Here the CDR3 DNA reads TGTGCCAGCAGGTCCCCAGGGGGCGCGAGTCAGCCCCAGCATTTT. This encodes CASRSPGGASQPQHF.

The chain combines TRBV9 with TRBJ2-7; D uncertain. Trimming took 0 bases from V and 3 from J, leaving 4 bases between them. Germline assignment: CDR1 SGDLS and CDR2 YYNGEE. The CDR3 has 12 amino acids. CDR3 sequence reads: CASSVGVYEQYF. CDR3 DNA sequence: TGTGCCAGCAGCGTAGGTGTCTACGAGCAGTACTTC.

This clone came up a few times. V is TRBV11-3 and J is TRBJ2-7; D not certain. V dropped 1 base and J dropped 3 bases, with 7 bases sitting between them. CDR1 is SGHNT, CDR2 YENEEA, per germline. The CDR3 runs to 13 residues. DNA of the CDR3: TGTGCCAGCAGCTTAGGATCCCACTACGAGCAGTACTTC. This codes for CASSLGSHYEQYF.

This clone was recorded only once. This chain links TRBV13 with TRBJ2-1; 7 bases align to TRBD2. CDR1 and CDR2 (germline): PRHDT, FYEKMQ (reference sequence). With V trimmed by 4 bases and J by 4 bases, 16 bases remained unmatched. The CDR3 runs to 18 residues. The CDR3 protein is CASSWADGRSSGYNEQFF. The CDR3 nucleotides read TGTGCCAGCAGCTGGGCCGATGGGAGGTCTAGCGGATACAATGAGCAGTTCTTC.

This clone has a single count. The chain has TRBV28 and TRBJ1-1; D is uncertain. The CDR3 is 15 residues long. V gave up 7 bases and J gave up 3 bases, with 18 bases separating them. The germline CDR1 and CDR2 sequences are MDHEN and SYDVKM. CDR3: CASNPGITPHTEAFF. In nucleotides, the CDR3 is TGTGCCAGCAACCCCGGGATCACCCCACACACTGAAGCTTTCTTT.

The gene calls are TRBV5-4 and TRBJ1-5; D is perhaps TRBD1 (5 bases). The V gene's germline CDR1 is SGHNT and CDR2 YYREEE (reference sequence). V was clipped by 3 bases and J by 3 bases, with 10 bases between them. The length of the CDR3 is 14 residues. The CDR3 loop reads CASSWGRINQPQHF. The CDR3 DNA is TGTGCCAGCAGCTGGGGACGGATCAATCAGCCCCAGCATTTT.

The chain joins TRBV19 to TRBJ2-2, with D perhaps TRBD1 (6 bases). Germline-derived CDR1 and CDR2 are LNHDA and SQIVND (reference sequence). V lost 10 bases and J 3 bases, leaving 21 bases between the germline ends. The CDR3 has 16 amino acids. The CDR3 spells CATKEERDTYTGELFF. The CDR3 DNA reads TGTGCCACCAAAGAGGAACGGGACACTTACACCGGGGAGCTGTTTTTT.

The rearrangement uses TRBV21-1 and TRBJ2-7. TRBV21-1 is a documented pseudogene. CDR3 length equals 17 residues. The CDR3 DNA follows: TGTGCCAGCAGCAGACCGCCCTCCGGGACGGCGATCCCCGAGCAGTACTTC. Translating gives CASSRPPSGTAIPEQYF.

About this clone: Relative to the germline gene, one junction end is altered; a read error may explain this. The chain has TRBV24-1 and TRBJ2-7; 7 nucleotides agree with TRBD1. The CDR3 is 11 amino acids. From germline, CDR1 is KGHDR and CDR2 SFDVKD. The CDR3 nucleotides are TGTGCCACCGACCAGACGACAGGGCCCAACTTC. Its translation is CATDQTTGPNF.

V and J are TRBV6-5 and TRBJ1-5; perhaps TRBD1 as D (5 bases). The CDR3 has 15 residues. Germline V gives CDR1 MNHEY, CDR2 SVGAGI. V was clipped by 6 bases and J by 2 bases, with 14 bases between them. CDR3 coding DNA: TGTGCCAGCAGCCCAGGGATATCTCGCAATCAGCCCCAGCATTTT. This gives the protein CASSPGISRNQPQHF.

This chain uses TRBV5-4 with TRBJ2-7; TRBD2 agrees at 8 bases. V lost 4 bases to trimming and J lost 3 bases; unmatched junction nucleotides: 9. The CDR3 is made up of 15 amino acids. Germline V gene lookup returns CDR1 SGHNT and CDR2 YYREEE (reference sequence). CDR3 coding DNA: TGTGCCAGCAGCACGAAGCGGGGGAACGACTACGAGCAGTACTTC. It is translated as CASSTKRGNDYEQYF.

V gene TRBV5-1 combines with J gene TRBJ2-1; 14 nucleotides align to TRBD2. This CDR3 is built from 17 residues. Germline CDR1 and CDR2: SGHRS and YFSETQ. Losses at the gene ends were 0 bases for V and 3 bases for J; bases not matched to a gene: 2. The CDR3 region has the DNA TGCGCCAGCAGCTTGGGACTAGCGGGAGGGTACTACAATGAGCAGTTCTTC. Protein: CASSLGLAGGYYNEQFF.

The chain recombines TRBV3-1 (or the pseudogene TRBV3-2) with TRBJ1-1, with 7 nucleotides matching TRBD1. Germline V gives CDR1 LGHDT, CDR2 YNNKEL (reference sequence). The CDR3 runs to 11 residues. After removal of 10 bases from V and 7 bases from J, the junction contained 6 bases not matched to a gene. The CDR3 loop is CATTGRGEAFF. The CDR3 DNA sequence: TGTGCCACGACAGGGCGGGGTGAAGCTTTCTTT.

The J gene is TRBJ2-3, the V gene TRBV7-8; a weak D match, TRBD2 (6 bases). Germline V gene sequence: CDR1 SGHVS, CDR2 FQNEAQ. Between the trimmed V and J ends, which lost 5 bases and 2 bases, there was a span of 17 bases. The CDR3 covers 16 residues. The CDR3 protein is CASSKLVGGDTDTQYF. For the CDR3, the DNA is TGTGCCAGCAGCAAGCTGGTCGGGGGAGACACAGATACGCAGTATTTT.

This chain links TRBV11-2 with TRBJ1-5; no firm D call. V lost 0 bases, J lost 3 bases, and 9 bases lay in between. The germline V gene has CDR1 SGHAT and CDR2 FQNNGV. The CDR3 loop spans 15 amino acids. The CDR3 bases are TGTGCCAGCAGCTTAGACGGACGGGACAATCAGCCCCAGCATTTT. As protein: CASSLDGRDNQPQHF.

The sample holds one count of this clone. This chain links TRBV6-5 with TRBJ1-2; D is ambiguous. V was trimmed by 5 bases and J by 6 bases, leaving 13 bases between them. The CDR3 has 13 amino acids. Per the germline V gene, CDR1 is MNHEY and CDR2 is SVGAGI. The CDR3 reads CASSTNPSDGYTF. CDR3 in DNA: TGTGCCAGCAGTACTAACCCCTCTGATGGCTACACCTTC.